These T cell receptor beta chains were read from a single sample in a study of blood T cell repertoires in COVID-19. The data were produced by immunoSEQ multiplex PCR, yet TCRdb's version contains in-frame clones alone and is incomplete. The sample has 300,000 to 350,000 clones, about 87% seen once. The source material was PBMCs or T cells enriched from blood (not recorded which). The source is a woman between 18 and 29 years old who had recovered from COVID-19. CDR3s include the opening cysteine and the closing phenylalanine or tryptophan. D genes are given only for firm matches. Size is omitted from some rows. Given values are once, few, many or a class for expanded clones.

d_call: NA; v_call: TRBV2; j_call: TRBJ2-2; clone_size: NA; cdr3_aa: CASLKTGITGELFF; cdr3_nt: TGTGCCAGCCTTAAAACAGGGATCACCGGGGAGCTGTTTTTT
d_call: NA; v_call: TRBV28; j_call: TRBJ2-7; clone_size: NA; cdr3_aa: CASRGRGNEQYF; cdr3_nt: TGTGCCAGCAGGGGCCGGGGGAACGAGCAGTACTTC
d_call: NA; v_call: TRBV11-3; j_call: TRBJ2-1; clone_size: NA; cdr3_aa: CASSLARVGEQFF; cdr3_nt: TGTGCCAGCAGCTTGGCCAGGGTAGGTGAGCAGTTCTTC
d_call: TRBD1; v_call: TRBV5-4; j_call: TRBJ1-1; clone_size: NA; cdr3_aa: CASSYETGTGAFF; cdr3_nt: TGTGCCAGCAGCTACGAAACCGGGACAGGAGCTTTCTTT
d_call: NA; v_call: TRBV2; j_call: TRBJ2-1; clone_size: NA; cdr3_aa: CASSEDGPDRYFTNEQFF; cdr3_nt: TGTGCCAGCAGTGAAGACGGCCCCGACAGGTATTTTACCAATGAGCAGTTCTTC
d_call: NA; v_call: TRBV4-3; j_call: TRBJ2-5; clone_size: NA; cdr3_aa: CASSLSLQETQYF; cdr3_nt: TGCGCCAGCAGCCTTTCACTTCAAGAGACCCAGTACTTC
d_call: NA; v_call: TRBV30; j_call: TRBJ1-5; clone_size: few; cdr3_aa: CAWSTRGIRQPQHF; cdr3_nt: TGTGCCTGGAGTACCCGGGGAATAAGGCAGCCCCAGCATTTT
d_call: TRBD2; v_call: TRBV7-9; j_call: TRBJ2-3; clone_size: NA; cdr3_aa: CASSYSRGGTDTQYF; cdr3_nt: TGTGCCAGCAGTTACAGCCGGGGGGGCACAGATACGCAGTATTTT
d_call: TRBD2; v_call: TRBV19; j_call: TRBJ2-5; clone_size: NA; cdr3_aa: CASSIFRTSDYQETQYF; cdr3_nt: TGTGCCAGTAGTATTTTTCGGACTAGCGACTACCAAGAGACCCAGTACTTC
d_call: TRBD1; v_call: TRBV7-6; j_call: TRBJ2-7; clone_size: NA; cdr3_aa: CASSFTTGSEQYF; cdr3_nt: TGTGCCAGCAGCTTCACGACAGGGTCCGAGCAGTACTTC
d_call: TRBD1; v_call: TRBV15; j_call: TRBJ2-2; clone_size: NA; cdr3_aa: CATSSFQGAGNTGELFF; cdr3_nt: TGTGCCACCAGCAGTTTTCAGGGGGCTGGCAACACCGGGGAGCTGTTTTTT
d_call: NA; v_call: TRBV18; j_call: TRBJ2-4; clone_size: NA; cdr3_aa: CASSRGSGNIQYF; cdr3_nt: TGTGCCAGCTCACGAGGGTCAGGAAACATTCAGTACTTC
d_call: TRBD1; v_call: TRBV30; j_call: TRBJ1-5; clone_size: NA; cdr3_aa: CAWSGQGARQPQHF; cdr3_nt: TGTGCCTGGAGTGGGCAGGGGGCGAGGCAGCCCCAGCATTTT
d_call: NA; v_call: TRBV6-5; j_call: TRBJ1-3; clone_size: once; cdr3_aa: CASRAGLSGNTIYF; cdr3_nt: TGTGCCAGCAGGGCAGGACTCTCTGGAAACACCATATATTTT
d_call: NA; v_call: TRBV5-1; j_call: TRBJ2-5; clone_size: NA; cdr3_aa: CASSLGAPGVQETQYF; cdr3_nt: TGCGCCAGCAGCTTGGGGGCCCCGGGGGTGCAAGAGACCCAGTACTTC
d_call: TRBD2; v_call: TRBV18; j_call: TRBJ2-1; clone_size: few; cdr3_aa: CASAKRLASSYNEQFF; cdr3_nt: TGTGCCAGCGCTAAGAGACTAGCGAGCTCCTACAATGAGCAGTTCTTC
d_call: TRBD1; v_call: TRBV19; j_call: TRBJ1-6; clone_size: NA; cdr3_aa: CASSVDRGNNSPLHF; cdr3_nt: TGTGCCAGTAGTGTAGACAGGGGGAATAATTCACCCCTCCACTTT
d_call: NA; v_call: TRBV20-1; j_call: TRBJ1-4; clone_size: NA; cdr3_aa: CSASEPANEKLFF; cdr3_nt: TGCAGTGCTAGTGAGCCGGCTAATGAAAAACTGTTTTTT
d_call: TRBD1; v_call: TRBV4-3; j_call: TRBJ2-3; clone_size: NA; cdr3_aa: CASSQDGMEGQETDTQYF; cdr3_nt: TGCGCCAGCAGCCAAGATGGAATGGAGGGACAGGAGACAGATACGCAGTATTTT
d_call: TRBD1; v_call: TRBV5-6; j_call: TRBJ1-2; clone_size: NA; cdr3_aa: CASSLGGAGGHLYGYTF; cdr3_nt: TGTGCCAGCAGCTTGGGAGGGGCAGGGGGTCATCTCTATGGCTACACCTTC
d_call: NA; v_call: TRBV11-1; j_call: TRBJ2-7; clone_size: NA; cdr3_aa: CASSLASGKSAIEQYF; cdr3_nt: TGTGCCAGCAGCTTAGCGTCAGGGAAGAGCGCTATCGAGCAGTACTTC
d_call: NA; v_call: TRBV18; j_call: TRBJ2-2; clone_size: NA; cdr3_aa: CASSPPYGELFF; cdr3_nt: TGTGCCAGCTCACCACCGTACGGGGAGCTGTTTTTT